Sequencing of this T cell receptor (beta chain) was carried out in a study of blood T cell repertoires in COVID-19. Study-wide background: Acute-phase and convalescent COVID-19 samples originated in the United States, Italy and Spain.

Germline values: CDR1 SGHNT, CDR2 YYREEE (reference sequence). V lost 0 bases and J lost 0, with 6 bases in between. This CDR3 has 14 amino acids. About this clone itself: Other DNA sequences of this sample code for an identical CDR3.

Libraries were prepared by immunoSEQ multiplex PCR; TCRdb keeps only in-frame clonotypes and omits some of them. This table holds 370,000 or so clones, more than 75% found once. This sequence joins TRBV5-4 and TRBJ1-1; no clear D gene. Source material: PBMCs or T cells enriched from blood (not recorded which). The source of this sequence is a man under 40 who had recovered from COVID-19. This chain's CDR3 is CASSLGQMNTEAFF. The CDR3, as DNA: TGTGCCAGCAGCTTGGGACAAATGAACACTGAAGCTTTCTTT.